These 21 T cell receptor beta chains were sequenced from one sample in a study of cytomegalovirus exposure and HLA in healthy donors. The PCR used 60 Vbeta and 13 Jbeta primers. The repertoire was sequenced with immunoSEQ multiplex PCR; TCRdb's copy has only in-frame clones and lacks some. Among over 100,000 clones, around 80% were seen once, and the ten largest hold around 1.8%. The sequenced sample was PBMCs. These receptors all stem from a female donor in good health and CMV-seropositive.

This clone was recorded once. J is TRBJ1-5 and V is TRBV6-1; possibly TRBD1 for D (5 bases). Germline V gene sequence: CDR1 MNHNS, CDR2 SASEGT. The V end was cut by 1 base, the J end by 2 bases, with 12 bases between. The CDR3 length is 16 residues. The CDR3 spells CASSEGVTARNQPQHF. CDR3 nucleotide sequence: TGTGCCAGCAGTGAAGGGGTGACAGCCCGCAATCAGCCCCAGCATTTT.

The chain links TRBV25-1 to TRBJ1-1; a possible D gene is TRBD1 (5 bases). V lost 5 bases and J lost 1, with 11 bases in between. CDR3 size: 14 residues. In germline, CDR1 is MGHDK, CDR2 SYGVNS. The CDR3 is CASSPSGGNTEAFF. CDR3 sequence (DNA): TGTGCCAGCAGTCCCTCCGGGGGGAACACTGAAGCTTTCTTT.

The chain employs TRBV5-1 and TRBJ2-5; 7 bases are a match to TRBD2. The V gene's germline CDR1 is SGHRS and CDR2 YFSETQ. This CDR3 is 14 amino acids long. V gave up 0 bases and J gave up 4 bases; unmatched junction bases: 3. CDR3 amino acids: CASSLVGGGETQYF. The CDR3 coding sequence is TGCGCCAGCAGCTTGGTCGGCGGGGGAGAGACCCAGTACTTC. The full variable domain, completed using reference TRBV5-1 and TRBJ2-5, is KAGVTQTPRYLIKTRGQQVTLSCSPISGHRSVSWYQQTPGQGLQFLFEYFSETQRNKGNFPGRFSGRQFSNSRSEMNVSTLELGDSALYLCASSLVGGGETQYFGPGTRLLVL.

V usage is TRBV5-5 and J usage is TRBJ2-1; 11 bases match TRBD2. The V gene's germline CDR1 is SGHKS and CDR2 YYEKEE (reference sequence). CDR3 length: 15 residues. Trimming at V came to 2 bases and at J to 3 bases, leaving 1 base not matched to a gene. DNA of the CDR3: TGTGCCAGCAGCTTTACTAGCGGGGGCTACAATGAGCAGTTCTTC. It translates to CASSFTSGGYNEQFF.

The chain has TRBV29-1 and TRBJ1-1; D is unresolved. CDR3 length: 13 amino acids. V dropped 6 bases and J dropped 1 base, with 12 bases sitting between them. Germline assignment: CDR1 SQVTM and CDR2 ANQGSEA. This CDR3 is CSVLTSTNTEAFF. CDR3 DNA: TGCAGCGTCCTGACATCCACGAACACTGAAGCTTTCTTT.

The V gene is TRBV6-5, the J gene TRBJ1-4; 7 bases match TRBD1. There are 15 residues in the CDR3. The V gene's germline CDR1 is MNHEY and CDR2 SVGAGI. V trimming: 6 bases; J trimming: 8 bases; junction bases outside the gene matches: 12. CDR3 region: CASRPDRTVSEKLFF. CDR3 sequence (DNA): TGTGCCAGCAGACCGGACAGGACCGTCTCGGAAAAACTGTTTTTT.

The chain is built from TRBV6-1 and TRBJ2-7; possibly TRBD2 for D (5 bases). V shed 0 bases and J shed 1 base, with 19 bases lying between them. Germline V gene sequence: CDR1 MNHNS, CDR2 SASEGT. The CDR3 is made up of 18 amino acids. This chain's CDR3 is CASSEALSSYDQSYEQYF. CDR3 bases: TGTGCCAGCAGTGAAGCCTTGTCTAGCTACGACCAGTCCTACGAGCAGTACTTC.

The rearrangement joins TRBV5-6 to TRBJ1-4; 8 bases fit TRBD1. Trimming cost V 4 bases and J 2 bases; bases outside gene matches: 4. CDR1 and CDR2 (germline): SGHDT, YYEEEE. The CDR3 totals 15 residues. DNA for the CDR3: TGTGCCAGCAGCGGACAGGGTATCACTAATGAAAAACTGTTTTTT. This gives the protein CASSGQGITNEKLFF.

This rearrangement joins TRBV7-2 to TRBJ2-5, with 12 bases identical to TRBD2. The germline CDR1 and CDR2 sequences are SGHTA and FQGNSA. V dropped 2 bases and J dropped 4; count of bases not matched to a gene: 8. CDR3 length equals 17 residues. CDR3 sequence (DNA): TGTGCCAGCAGCTTATCATCTAGCGGGGGGGGAGGAGAGACCCAGTACTTC. It codes for CASSLSSSGGGGETQYF. The entire variable domain, with the rest obtained from reference TRBV7-2 and TRBJ2-5, is as follows: GAGVSQSPSNKVTEKGKDVELRCDPISGHTALYWYRQSLGQGLEFLIYFQGNSAPDKSGLPSDRFSAERTGGSVSTLTIQRTQQEDSAVYLCASSLSSSGGGGETQYFGPGTRLLVL.

CDR3 DNA sequence: TGTGCCAGCAGCTTACGCGGGATCTCCTACGAGCAGTACTTC. Amino acids: CASSLRGISYEQYF. V gene TRBV11-2 combines with J gene TRBJ2-7; TRBD2 is a possible D gene (6 bases). Germline values: CDR1 SGHAT, CDR2 FQNNGV. Deletions cut 2 bases from V and 0 bases from J, with 8 bases between. The length of the CDR3 is 14 residues.

The chain employs TRBV27 and TRBJ2-3, with D tentatively TRBD1 (6 bases). The CDR3 length is 14 residues. Trimming stripped 4 bases from V and 7 bases from J, with 15 bases between. CDR1 is MNHEY, CDR2 SMNVEV, per germline (reference sequence). CDR3 sequence (DNA): TGTGCCAGCAGTTCGATGGAGAGGGGGAATACGCAGTATTTT. Amino acid sequence: CASSSMERGNTQYF.

The V call is TRBV5-1, the J call TRBJ2-2; the match to TRBD2 covers 10 bases. Germline assignment: CDR1 SGHRS and CDR2 YFSETQ. CDR3 size: 18 residues. The trim removed 3 bases at V and 7 bases at J, leaving 15 bases unmatched. The CDR3 loop reads CASSSPRDSGGAGGELFF. CDR3 in DNA: TGCGCCAGCAGCTCCCCCCGAGACAGCGGGGGGGCCGGCGGGGAGCTGTTTTTT.

V is TRBV11-2 and J is TRBJ2-5, with no clear D. The germline V gene has CDR1 SGHAT and CDR2 FQNNGV. This CDR3 is 12 amino acids long. The germline V and J ends were trimmed by 0 bases and 4 bases, with 3 bases remaining between them. The CDR3 DNA reads TGTGCCAGCAGCTTAGATCGAGAGACCCAGTACTTC. It specifies CASSLDRETQYF.

The V gene is TRBV13, the J gene TRBJ2-1, with D possibly matching TRBD2 (5 bases). The germline V and J ends were trimmed by 7 bases and 9 bases, with 13 bases remaining between them. Germline CDR1 PRHDT, CDR2 FYEKMQ (reference sequence). The CDR3 contains 12 residues. In nucleotides, the CDR3 is TGTGCCAGCACCCCCAGTGGGAGTGAGCAGTTCTTC. This translates into CASTPSGSEQFF.

The chain recombines TRBV7-9 with TRBJ2-5, with 7 bases matching TRBD1. Judging by the DNA end, TRBJ2-7 fits better; the J call may be wrong. The CDR3 consists of 14 residues. Germline V gives CDR1 SEHNR, CDR2 FQNEAQ (reference sequence). This CDR3 is CASSLFGQAGEQYF. The DNA of the CDR3 is TGTGCCAGCAGCTTATTTGGACAGGCGGGCGAGCAGTACTTC.

The chain's CDR3 is CASIGSTEAFF. The CDR3 coding sequence is TGTGCCAGCATTGGCAGCACTGAAGCTTTCTTT. The V gene is TRBV6-6, the J gene TRBJ1-1; D unresolved. The V gene lost 7 bases and the J gene lost 4 bases, with 7 bases spanning the gap. Germline V gene lookup returns CDR1 MNHNY and CDR2 SVGAGI (reference sequence). The CDR3 length is 11 residues.

The chain joins TRBV5-4 to TRBJ2-5; TRBD1 might be the D (6 bases). The V end lost 4 bases, the J end lost 5 bases, and 15 bases lay between the germline ends. CDR3 length equals 14 residues. CDR1 and CDR2 (germline): SGHNT, YYREEE (reference sequence). The CDR3 nucleotides are TGTGCCAGCAGCGATATTGGGGGCGAGGAGACCCAGTACTTC. This gives the protein CASSDIGGEETQYF.

This clone was counted a few times. This sequence joins TRBV4-1 and TRBJ1-2; TRBD1 matches at 9 bases. This CDR3 contains 14 residues. V shed 0 bases and J 8 bases; nucleotides not matched to a gene: 4. From germline, CDR1 is MGHRA and CDR2 YSYEKL. The CDR3 DNA reads as TGCGCCAGCAGCCAAGATCGGGGACAGGGAGGCTACACCTTC. This encodes CASSQDRGQGGYTF.

V and J are TRBV11-3 and TRBJ2-7; 10 nucleotides line up with TRBD2. Germline assignment: CDR1 SGHNT and CDR2 YENEEA. V shed 5 bases, J shed 1 base, and the junction held 2 bases outside the gene matches. This CDR3 has 14 amino acids. The CDR3 loop reads CASSRTSGSYEQYF. In DNA, the CDR3 is TGTGCCAGCAGCCGGACTAGCGGTTCCTACGAGCAGTACTTC.

This clone was observed once. The rearrangement links TRBV28 to TRBJ2-7, with D possibly TRBD2 on 7 matching bases. The CDR3 spans 13 residues. Germline V CDR1 and CDR2: MDHEN, SYDVKM. Trimming stripped 6 bases from V and 4 bases from J, with 13 bases between. Written as DNA, the CDR3 is TGTGCCAGCAGCCCGGGGGGCATTTACGAGCAGTACTTC. Its translation is CASSPGGIYEQYF.

The chain recombines TRBV19 with TRBJ2-5; TRBD1 matches 8 bases. Trimming removed 3 bases from V and 5 bases from J; junction bases left unmatched: 8. The CDR3 has 15 amino acids. Germline-derived CDR1 and CDR2 are LNHDA and SQIVND (reference sequence). CDR3 residues: CASSILAGGAETQYF. The CDR3, as DNA: TGTGCCAGTAGTATTCTGGCAGGGGGCGCTGAGACCCAGTACTTC. The full variable domain, in which reference TRBV19 and TRBJ2-5 provide the parts outside the CDR3, is DGGITQSPKYLFRKEGQNVTLSCEQNLNHDAMYWYRQDPGQGLRLIYYSQIVNDFQKGDIAEGYSVSREKKESFPLTVTSAQKNPTAFYLCASSILAGGAETQYFGPGTRLLVL.